This T cell receptor beta chain emerged from a study of neurological immune-mediated disorders. This clonotype was detected ten times or more. The antigen remains unidentified. The CDR3 totals 12 residues. Trimming cost V 5 bases and J 8 bases, with 13 bases left between them. Germline-derived CDR1 and CDR2 are DFQATT and SNEGSKA (reference sequence). 5'RACE employing 10-nucleotide random UMIs yielded the cDNA. TCRdb re-derived calls from the 5' RACE reads in MiXCR, one entry per CDR3 protein. The sample lists tens of thousands of distinct CDR3 sequences; about 17% were seen once. Study results and limitations: Because no CDR3 amino acid sequences were shared across subjects by expanded clones, private repertoires were suggested in all groups.

Regarding time point: technical triplicate 3. The cells used in sorted libraries, CD4+ or CD8+ T cells, numbered about 1 million. The chain joins TRBV20-1 to TRBJ2-4, with D perhaps TRBD1 (5 bases). This TCR was recovered from a female donor with HTLV-1-associated myelopathy (HAM/TSP). Sequencing input: CD4+ T cells from blood. The CDR3 bases are TGCAGTGCTGTGGGGATAGGGGACATTCAGTACTTC. Protein sequence: CSAVGIGDIQYF.